A selection of T cell receptor beta chains follows, all from one sample in a study of Graves' ophthalmopathy and Graves' hyperthyroidism. TCRdb processed the multiplex PCR reads anew with MiXCR; each CDR3 protein has one entry. The sample holds around 1.1 million distinct CDR3 sequences, less than 45% seen once. The sample taken for sequencing was peripheral blood or thyroid tissue (not recorded which). The origin of the receptors is an adult man with Graves' hyperthyroidism. The CDR3 runs from the conserved cysteine through the conserved F or W. Each record gives: V gene, D gene, J gene, clone size, CDR3 protein, CDR3 DNA. The D gene is left open where the match is weak. Expanded clones are given a class, and other clones once, few, many or no size at all.

v_gene: TRBV12-3/TRBV12-4
d_gene: NA
j_gene: TRBJ1-2
abundance: many
CDR3aa: CANSRATYGYTF
CDR3nt: TGTGCCAACAGTCGGGCCACCTATGGCTACACCTTC

v_gene: TRBV6-6
d_gene: TRBD1
j_gene: TRBJ2-7
abundance: NA
CDR3aa: CASTGTGASYEQYF
CDR3nt: TGTGCCAGCACCGGGACAGGGGCATCCTACGAGCAGTACTTC

v_gene: TRBV20-1
d_gene: NA
j_gene: TRBJ1-1
abundance: NA
CDR3aa: CSAKGLGTEAFF
CDR3nt: TGCAGTGCAAAAGGGTTGGGCACTGAAGCTTTCTTT

v_gene: TRBV10-3
d_gene: TRBD1
j_gene: TRBJ1-5
abundance: NA
CDR3aa: CATGGDRYSNQPQHF
CDR3nt: TGTGCCACCGGGGGGGACAGATATAGCAATCAGCCCCAGCATTTT

v_gene: TRBV7-8
d_gene: NA
j_gene: TRBJ1-2
abundance: NA
CDR3aa: CASIEGRGDGYTF
CDR3nt: TGTGCCAGCATCGAGGGAAGAGGGGATGGCTACACCTTC

v_gene: TRBV6-5
d_gene: TRBD2
j_gene: TRBJ2-5
abundance: many
CDR3aa: CASSRGEREEETQYF
CDR3nt: TGTGCCAGCAGCCGCGGTGAACGGGAGGAAGAGACCCAGTACTTC

v_gene: TRBV24-1
d_gene: NA
j_gene: TRBJ1-5
abundance: NA
CDR3aa: CASRKDQPQHF
CDR3nt: TGTGCCAGTCGAAAAGATCAGCCCCAGCATTTT

v_gene: TRBV10-3
d_gene: NA
j_gene: TRBJ1-4
abundance: NA
CDR3aa: CAISGRGQAAEKLFF
CDR3nt: TGTGCCATCAGTGGCCGGGGGCAGGCTGCCGAAAAACTGTTTTTT

v_gene: TRBV10-2
d_gene: TRBD2
j_gene: TRBJ2-2
abundance: once
CDR3aa: CASSPAGAGELFF
CDR3nt: TGCGCCAGCAGTCCAGCGGGAGCCGGGGAGCTGTTTTTT

v_gene: TRBV6-5
d_gene: TRBD2
j_gene: TRBJ2-7
abundance: many
CDR3aa: CASSHRRTSGRFYEQYF
CDR3nt: TGTGCCAGCAGTCACCGCCGGACTAGCGGGAGGTTTTACGAGCAGTACTTC

v_gene: TRBV7-9
d_gene: NA
j_gene: TRBJ1-5
abundance: NA
CDR3aa: CASSPDPDQPQHF
CDR3nt: TGTGCCAGCAGCCCGGACCCCGATCAGCCCCAGCATTTT

v_gene: TRBV12-3/TRBV12-4
d_gene: NA
j_gene: TRBJ2-5
abundance: many
CDR3aa: CASSFRRTQETQYF
CDR3nt: TGTGCCAGCAGTTTTAGGAGAACCCAAGAGACCCAGTACTTC

v_gene: TRBV29-1
d_gene: NA
j_gene: TRBJ1-2
abundance: NA
CDR3aa: CSGHRDPAPGYTF
CDR3nt: TGCAGCGGCCACAGGGACCCTGCTCCTGGCTACACCTTC

v_gene: TRBV11-2
d_gene: TRBD2
j_gene: TRBJ2-7
abundance: many
CDR3aa: CASSLLAGVPHEQYF
CDR3nt: TGTGCCAGCAGCTTACTAGCGGGAGTTCCGCACGAGCAGTACTTC

v_gene: TRBV20-1
d_gene: NA
j_gene: TRBJ2-2
abundance: many
CDR3aa: CSARGLVGTGELFF
CDR3nt: TGCAGTGCTAGGGGGCTAGTGGGCACCGGGGAGCTGTTTTTT

v_gene: TRBV2
d_gene: NA
j_gene: TRBJ2-7
abundance: many
CDR3aa: CASSESSGVPYEQYF
CDR3nt: TGTGCCAGCAGTGAATCGTCGGGGGTCCCCTACGAGCAGTACTTC

v_gene: TRBV9
d_gene: NA
j_gene: TRBJ2-7
abundance: many
CDR3aa: CASSVASYSYEQYF
CDR3nt: TGTGCCAGCAGCGTAGCGTCTTACTCCTACGAGCAGTACTTC

v_gene: TRBV25-1
d_gene: NA
j_gene: TRBJ1-5
abundance: NA
CDR3aa: CASSARGSADQPQHF
CDR3nt: TGTGCCAGCAGTGCTAGGGGGTCGGCCGATCAGCCCCAGCATTTT

v_gene: TRBV29-1
d_gene: TRBD1
j_gene: TRBJ2-5
abundance: NA
CDR3aa: CSGQGVRETQYF
CDR3nt: TGCAGCGGACAGGGGGTTCGAGAGACCCAGTACTTC

v_gene: TRBV5-1
d_gene: TRBD1
j_gene: TRBJ2-7
abundance: NA
CDR3aa: CPSSLDRGEQYF
CDR3nt: TGCCCCAGCAGCTTGGACAGGGGAGAGCAGTACTTC

v_gene: TRBV15
d_gene: TRBD2
j_gene: TRBJ2-2
abundance: many
CDR3aa: CATSRDGSGRNGELFF
CDR3nt: TGTGCCACCAGCAGAGATGGTAGCGGGAGAAACGGGGAGCTGTTTTTT

v_gene: TRBV15
d_gene: TRBD1
j_gene: TRBJ2-2
abundance: NA
CDR3aa: CATRGGQLAFGTGELFF
CDR3nt: TGTGCCACCAGAGGGGGACAGCTGGCTTTTGGAACCGGGGAGCTGTTTTTT

v_gene: TRBV15
d_gene: TRBD2
j_gene: TRBJ2-2
abundance: NA
CDR3aa: CASSQGTSGRALAGELFF
CDR3nt: TGCGCCAGCAGCCAGGGGACTAGCGGGAGGGCCTTGGCCGGGGAGCTGTTTTTT

v_gene: TRBV29-1
d_gene: TRBD1
j_gene: TRBJ1-2
abundance: NA
CDR3aa: CSLRDRGSGYGYTF
CDR3nt: TGCAGCCTCCGGGACAGGGGGAGCGGCTATGGCTACACCTTC

v_gene: TRBV5-1
d_gene: NA
j_gene: TRBJ2-2
abundance: once
CDR3aa: CASSFRSGAGELFF
CDR3nt: TGCGCCAGCAGCTTCAGGTCCGGTGCCGGGGAGCTGTTTTTT

v_gene: TRBV11-2
d_gene: TRBD1
j_gene: TRBJ2-2
abundance: NA
CDR3aa: CASSSRGTGAPSNTGELFF
CDR3nt: TGTGCCAGCAGCTCCCGAGGGACAGGTGCCCCTTCGAACACCGGGGAGCTGTTTTTT

v_gene: TRBV7-2
d_gene: TRBD2
j_gene: TRBJ2-5
abundance: NA
CDR3aa: CASSLPGLALETQYF
CDR3nt: TGTGCCAGCAGCCTACCGGGACTAGCACTCGAGACCCAGTACTTC

v_gene: TRBV3-1
d_gene: NA
j_gene: TRBJ2-7
abundance: NA
CDR3aa: CASSSVDYEQYF
CDR3nt: TGTGCCAGCAGTTCAGTTGACTACGAGCAGTACTTC

v_gene: TRBV25-1
d_gene: TRBD1
j_gene: TRBJ1-4
abundance: NA
CDR3aa: CASSDWDPDRESEELFF
CDR3nt: TGTGCCAGCAGTGACTGGGATCCGGACAGGGAGTCCGAAGAACTGTTTTTT

v_gene: TRBV7-2
d_gene: NA
j_gene: TRBJ2-3
abundance: NA
CDR3aa: CASMASTDTQYF
CDR3nt: TGTGCCAGTATGGCTAGCACAGATACGCAGTATTTT

v_gene: TRBV2
d_gene: NA
j_gene: TRBJ1-5
abundance: NA
CDR3aa: CASSESGLGNQPQHF
CDR3nt: TGTGCCAGCAGTGAATCCGGGTTAGGTAATCAGCCCCAGCATTTT

v_gene: TRBV7-2
d_gene: NA
j_gene: TRBJ1-1
abundance: NA
CDR3aa: CASSASGPTEAFF
CDR3nt: TGTGCCAGCAGCGCGTCCGGCCCCACTGAAGCTTTCTTT

v_gene: TRBV20-1
d_gene: TRBD1
j_gene: TRBJ1-6
abundance: NA
CDR3aa: CSASQALAGGYSPLHF
CDR3nt: TGCAGTGCTAGCCAAGCATTGGCAGGGGGCTATTCACCCCTCCACTTT

v_gene: TRBV10-3
d_gene: NA
j_gene: TRBJ1-6
abundance: NA
CDR3aa: CAISGAGGSPLHF
CDR3nt: TGTGCCATCAGTGGGGCGGGGGGGTCACCCCTCCACTTT

v_gene: TRBV5-8
d_gene: NA
j_gene: TRBJ2-6
abundance: many
CDR3aa: CASSPPASGANVLTF
CDR3nt: TGTGCCAGCAGCCCCCCCGCGTCTGGGGCCAACGTCCTGACTTTC